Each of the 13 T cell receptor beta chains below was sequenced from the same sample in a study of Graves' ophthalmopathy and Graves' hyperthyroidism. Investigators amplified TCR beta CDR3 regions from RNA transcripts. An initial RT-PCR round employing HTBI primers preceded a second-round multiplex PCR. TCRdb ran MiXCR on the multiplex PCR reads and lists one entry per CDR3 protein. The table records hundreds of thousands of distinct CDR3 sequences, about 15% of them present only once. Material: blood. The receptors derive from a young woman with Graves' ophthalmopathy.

CDR3 sequence (DNA): TGTGCCAGCCGACAGGGGATTGCTGGCTACACCTTC. This gives the protein CASRQGIAGYTF. The chain has TRBV28 and TRBJ1-2, with TRBD1 matching 8 bases. CDR3 length equals 12 residues. J gave up 7 bases and V 8 bases, and 6 bases lay outside the gene matches. Per the germline V gene, CDR1 is MDHEN and CDR2 is SYDVKM.

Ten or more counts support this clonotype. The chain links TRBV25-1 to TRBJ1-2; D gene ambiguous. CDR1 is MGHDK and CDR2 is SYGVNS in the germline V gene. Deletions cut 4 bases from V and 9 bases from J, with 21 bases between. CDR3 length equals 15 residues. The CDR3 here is CASSGRQEGALSYTF. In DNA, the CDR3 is TGTGCCAGCAGTGGACGACAAGAGGGCGCGCTGAGCTACACCTTC.

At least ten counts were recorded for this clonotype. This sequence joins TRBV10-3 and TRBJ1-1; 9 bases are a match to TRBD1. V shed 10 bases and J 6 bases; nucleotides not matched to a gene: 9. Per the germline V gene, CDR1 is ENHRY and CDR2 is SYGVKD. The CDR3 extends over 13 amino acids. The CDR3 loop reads CASWGQGKAEAFF. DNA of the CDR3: TGTGCCAGTTGGGGACAGGGCAAGGCTGAAGCTTTCTTT.

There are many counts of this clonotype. In nucleotides, the CDR3 is TGTGCCAGCAGTTTGACAGCGGGGGACCCTAAAATCTCTGGGGCCAACGTCCTGACTTTC. This encodes CASSLTAGDPKISGANVLTF. The chain carries TRBV12-3 or TRBV12-4 and TRBJ2-6; TRBD2 aligns across 8 bases. This CDR3 has 20 amino acids. With V trimmed by 3 bases and J by 0 bases, 13 bases remained unmatched.

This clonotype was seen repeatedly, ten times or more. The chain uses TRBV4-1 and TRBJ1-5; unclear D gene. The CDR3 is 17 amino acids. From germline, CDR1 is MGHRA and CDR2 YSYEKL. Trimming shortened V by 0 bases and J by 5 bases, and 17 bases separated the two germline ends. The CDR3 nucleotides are TGCGCCAGCAGCCAAGAGACGGGCACGGCAGACGATCAGCCCCAGCATTTT. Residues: CASSQETGTADDQPQHF.

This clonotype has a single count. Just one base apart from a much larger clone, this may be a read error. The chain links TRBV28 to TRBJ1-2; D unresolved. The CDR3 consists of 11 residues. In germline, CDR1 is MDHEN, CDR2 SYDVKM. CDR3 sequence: CASNYAYGYSF. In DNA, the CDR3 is TGTGCCAGCAACTATGCCTATGGCTACAGCTTC.

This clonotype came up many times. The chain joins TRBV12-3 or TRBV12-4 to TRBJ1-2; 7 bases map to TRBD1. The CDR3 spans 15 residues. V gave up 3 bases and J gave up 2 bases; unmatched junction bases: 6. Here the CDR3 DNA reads TGTGCCAGCAGTTTGGGGGACAGTCGAAACTATGGCTACACCTTC. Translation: CASSLGDSRNYGYTF.

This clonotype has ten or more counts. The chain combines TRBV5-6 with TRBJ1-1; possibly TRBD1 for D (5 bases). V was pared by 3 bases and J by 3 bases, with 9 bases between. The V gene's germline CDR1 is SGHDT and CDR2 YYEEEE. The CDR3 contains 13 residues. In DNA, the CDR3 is TGTGCCAGCAGCTCGGACACTTACACTGAAGCTTTCTTT. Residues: CASSSDTYTEAFF.

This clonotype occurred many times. The DNA for the CDR3 is TGTGCCAGCAGTTACTCAGCTGGGTTCTACGAGCAGTACTTC. It specifies CASSYSAGFYEQYF. This sequence joins TRBV6-5 and TRBJ2-7; no firm D call. The CDR3 sequence is 14 residues long. CDR1 and CDR2 from the germline V gene are MNHEY and SVGAGI. The V and J ends lost 0 bases and 3 bases respectively, with 9 bases between them.

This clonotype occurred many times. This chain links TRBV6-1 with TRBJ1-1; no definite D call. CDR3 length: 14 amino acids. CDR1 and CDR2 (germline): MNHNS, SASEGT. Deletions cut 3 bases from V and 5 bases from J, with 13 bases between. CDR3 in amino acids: CASSEDVASTEAFF. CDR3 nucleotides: TGTGCCAGCAGTGAGGATGTGGCCTCGACTGAAGCTTTCTTT.

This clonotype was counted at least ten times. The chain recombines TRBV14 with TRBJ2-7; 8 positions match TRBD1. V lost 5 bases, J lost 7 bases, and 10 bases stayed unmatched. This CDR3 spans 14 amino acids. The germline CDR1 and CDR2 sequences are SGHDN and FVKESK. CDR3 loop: CASSDQTGVEEQYF. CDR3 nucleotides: TGTGCCAGCAGCGATCAGACAGGGGTGGAGGAGCAGTACTTC. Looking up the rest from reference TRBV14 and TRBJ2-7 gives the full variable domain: EAGVTQFPSHSVIEKGQTVTLRCDPISGHDNLYWYRRVMGKEIKFLLHFVKESKQDESGMPNNRFLAERTGGTYSTLKVQPAELEDSGVYFCASSDQTGVEEQYFGPGTRLTVT.

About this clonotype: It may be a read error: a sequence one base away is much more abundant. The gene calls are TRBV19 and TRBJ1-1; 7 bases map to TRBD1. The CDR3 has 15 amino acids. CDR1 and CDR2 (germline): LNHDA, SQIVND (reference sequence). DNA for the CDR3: TGTGCCAGTAGTTCCCTTGACAGGGTCGAGACTGAATCTTTCTTT. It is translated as CASSSLDRVETESFF.

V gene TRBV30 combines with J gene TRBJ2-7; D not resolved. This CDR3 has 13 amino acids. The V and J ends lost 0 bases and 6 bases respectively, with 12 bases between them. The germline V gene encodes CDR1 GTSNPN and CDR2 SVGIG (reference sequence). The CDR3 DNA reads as TGTGCCTGGAGTGTTGAACAGTGGGCCGAGCAGTACTTC. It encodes CAWSVEQWAEQYF. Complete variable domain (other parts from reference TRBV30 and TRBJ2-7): SQTIHQWPATLVQPVGSPLSLECTVEGTSNPNLYWYRQAAGRGLQLLFYSVGIGQISSEVPQNLSASRPQDRQFILSSKKLLLSDSGFYLCAWSVEQWAEQYFGPGTRLTVT.